The rows below give T cell receptor beta chains drawn from one sample of a study of T cells expressing NK-cell markers. TCRdb re-called the 5' RACE reads; one entry per CDR3 protein, DNA not given. The sample's table shows about 21,000 distinct CDR3 sequences. The sample was blood T cells: a sorted CD56 or NKG2C T cell subset, CD4+ or CD8+ T cells, or bulk PBMC T cells (not recorded which). These receptors all come from a man aged 18 to 69 in good health. CDR3s include the opening cysteine and the closing phenylalanine or tryptophan.

J gene,V gene,CDR3 protein
TRBJ2-1,TRBV15,CATSRGLTGGSRNEQFF
TRBJ1-1,TRBV12-3/TRBV12-4,CASSFGQGGREGHTEAFF
TRBJ2-3,TRBV20-1,CSARPPGLGVADTQYF
TRBJ1-6,TRBV3-1,CASGQGWSLPNSPLHF
TRBJ2-1,TRBV29-1,CSVSWGERYEQFF
TRBJ2-1,TRBV6-2/TRBV6-3,CASSSRGTYNEQFF
TRBJ1-4,TRBV4-1,CASSQTSGGNNEKLFF
TRBJ2-2,TRBV25-1,CASSERGRDTGELFF
TRBJ1-1,TRBV11-2,CASSLKQGITEAFF
TRBJ2-5,TRBV4-1,CASSQESHRGYETQYF
TRBJ2-1,TRBV4-3,CASSQDRTGFLNEQFF
TRBJ1-1,TRBV10-3,CAISDVINTEAFF
TRBJ2-3,TRBV20-1,CSARTLWVAGHGDTQYF
TRBJ2-1,TRBV5-6,CASRITLQAGEQFF
TRBJ1-4,TRBV18,CASSPAGLGNEKLFF
TRBJ1-2,TRBV20-1,CSARAPPGGLRGYTF
TRBJ1-2,TRBV29-1,CSVSSDSPHLYGYTF
TRBJ2-7,TRBV6-5,CASSLGDRESYEQYF
TRBJ1-4,TRBV20-1,CSARPQEGDRKLFF
TRBJ2-5,TRBV28,CASFSQGLGETQYF
TRBJ2-5,TRBV7-6,CASRGGDPRGQETQYF
TRBJ2-2,TRBV6-5,CASSLGRPNTGELFF
TRBJ2-4,TRBV27,CASSPHGGLGAKNIQYF